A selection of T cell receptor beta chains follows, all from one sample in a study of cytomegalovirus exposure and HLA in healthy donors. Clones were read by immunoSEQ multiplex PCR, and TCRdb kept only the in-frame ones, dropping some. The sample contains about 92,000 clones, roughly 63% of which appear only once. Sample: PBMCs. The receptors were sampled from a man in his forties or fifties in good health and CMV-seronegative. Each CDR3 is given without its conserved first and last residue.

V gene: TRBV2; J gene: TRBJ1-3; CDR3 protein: ASSVTGGIGNTIY
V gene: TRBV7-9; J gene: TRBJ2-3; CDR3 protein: GVARTDTQY
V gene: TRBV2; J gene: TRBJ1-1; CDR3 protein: ASSEEQALRAF
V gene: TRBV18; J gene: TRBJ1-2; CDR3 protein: ASSPPIAGTGGGGYT
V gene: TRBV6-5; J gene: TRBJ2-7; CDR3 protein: ASSGRRRYEQY
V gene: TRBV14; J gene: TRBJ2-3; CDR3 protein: ASSQGGLFTDTQY
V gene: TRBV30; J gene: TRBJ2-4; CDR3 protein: AWAPGDSAKNIQY
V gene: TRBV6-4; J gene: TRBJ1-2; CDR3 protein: ASSESGRGRYGYT
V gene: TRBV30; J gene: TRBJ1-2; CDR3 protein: AFLPGQGLGYGYT
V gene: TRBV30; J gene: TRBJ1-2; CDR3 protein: ACDRENIFGYT
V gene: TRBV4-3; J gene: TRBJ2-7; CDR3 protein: ASSQDRGGGVMY
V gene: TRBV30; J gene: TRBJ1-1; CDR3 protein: AWSLAGNTEAF
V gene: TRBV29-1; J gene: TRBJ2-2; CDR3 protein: SVDGNTNTGELF
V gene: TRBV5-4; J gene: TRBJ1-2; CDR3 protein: ASSLPQAGYT
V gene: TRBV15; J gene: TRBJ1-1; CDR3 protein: ATSRDWWSGGGIGTEAF
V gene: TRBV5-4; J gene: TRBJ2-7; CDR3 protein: ASSQSSGTGNYEQY
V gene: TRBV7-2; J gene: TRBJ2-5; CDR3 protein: ASSFGGRQETQY
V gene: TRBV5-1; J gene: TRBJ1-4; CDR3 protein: ASSDAGLGEKLF
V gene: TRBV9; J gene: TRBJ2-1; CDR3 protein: ASSVAGDVYNEQF
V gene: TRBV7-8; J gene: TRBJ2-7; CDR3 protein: ASSPRRQGSYEQY
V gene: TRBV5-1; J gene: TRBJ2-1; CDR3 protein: ASSFSGLDNEQF
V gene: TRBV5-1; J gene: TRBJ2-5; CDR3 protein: ASSLGSGFNEETQY